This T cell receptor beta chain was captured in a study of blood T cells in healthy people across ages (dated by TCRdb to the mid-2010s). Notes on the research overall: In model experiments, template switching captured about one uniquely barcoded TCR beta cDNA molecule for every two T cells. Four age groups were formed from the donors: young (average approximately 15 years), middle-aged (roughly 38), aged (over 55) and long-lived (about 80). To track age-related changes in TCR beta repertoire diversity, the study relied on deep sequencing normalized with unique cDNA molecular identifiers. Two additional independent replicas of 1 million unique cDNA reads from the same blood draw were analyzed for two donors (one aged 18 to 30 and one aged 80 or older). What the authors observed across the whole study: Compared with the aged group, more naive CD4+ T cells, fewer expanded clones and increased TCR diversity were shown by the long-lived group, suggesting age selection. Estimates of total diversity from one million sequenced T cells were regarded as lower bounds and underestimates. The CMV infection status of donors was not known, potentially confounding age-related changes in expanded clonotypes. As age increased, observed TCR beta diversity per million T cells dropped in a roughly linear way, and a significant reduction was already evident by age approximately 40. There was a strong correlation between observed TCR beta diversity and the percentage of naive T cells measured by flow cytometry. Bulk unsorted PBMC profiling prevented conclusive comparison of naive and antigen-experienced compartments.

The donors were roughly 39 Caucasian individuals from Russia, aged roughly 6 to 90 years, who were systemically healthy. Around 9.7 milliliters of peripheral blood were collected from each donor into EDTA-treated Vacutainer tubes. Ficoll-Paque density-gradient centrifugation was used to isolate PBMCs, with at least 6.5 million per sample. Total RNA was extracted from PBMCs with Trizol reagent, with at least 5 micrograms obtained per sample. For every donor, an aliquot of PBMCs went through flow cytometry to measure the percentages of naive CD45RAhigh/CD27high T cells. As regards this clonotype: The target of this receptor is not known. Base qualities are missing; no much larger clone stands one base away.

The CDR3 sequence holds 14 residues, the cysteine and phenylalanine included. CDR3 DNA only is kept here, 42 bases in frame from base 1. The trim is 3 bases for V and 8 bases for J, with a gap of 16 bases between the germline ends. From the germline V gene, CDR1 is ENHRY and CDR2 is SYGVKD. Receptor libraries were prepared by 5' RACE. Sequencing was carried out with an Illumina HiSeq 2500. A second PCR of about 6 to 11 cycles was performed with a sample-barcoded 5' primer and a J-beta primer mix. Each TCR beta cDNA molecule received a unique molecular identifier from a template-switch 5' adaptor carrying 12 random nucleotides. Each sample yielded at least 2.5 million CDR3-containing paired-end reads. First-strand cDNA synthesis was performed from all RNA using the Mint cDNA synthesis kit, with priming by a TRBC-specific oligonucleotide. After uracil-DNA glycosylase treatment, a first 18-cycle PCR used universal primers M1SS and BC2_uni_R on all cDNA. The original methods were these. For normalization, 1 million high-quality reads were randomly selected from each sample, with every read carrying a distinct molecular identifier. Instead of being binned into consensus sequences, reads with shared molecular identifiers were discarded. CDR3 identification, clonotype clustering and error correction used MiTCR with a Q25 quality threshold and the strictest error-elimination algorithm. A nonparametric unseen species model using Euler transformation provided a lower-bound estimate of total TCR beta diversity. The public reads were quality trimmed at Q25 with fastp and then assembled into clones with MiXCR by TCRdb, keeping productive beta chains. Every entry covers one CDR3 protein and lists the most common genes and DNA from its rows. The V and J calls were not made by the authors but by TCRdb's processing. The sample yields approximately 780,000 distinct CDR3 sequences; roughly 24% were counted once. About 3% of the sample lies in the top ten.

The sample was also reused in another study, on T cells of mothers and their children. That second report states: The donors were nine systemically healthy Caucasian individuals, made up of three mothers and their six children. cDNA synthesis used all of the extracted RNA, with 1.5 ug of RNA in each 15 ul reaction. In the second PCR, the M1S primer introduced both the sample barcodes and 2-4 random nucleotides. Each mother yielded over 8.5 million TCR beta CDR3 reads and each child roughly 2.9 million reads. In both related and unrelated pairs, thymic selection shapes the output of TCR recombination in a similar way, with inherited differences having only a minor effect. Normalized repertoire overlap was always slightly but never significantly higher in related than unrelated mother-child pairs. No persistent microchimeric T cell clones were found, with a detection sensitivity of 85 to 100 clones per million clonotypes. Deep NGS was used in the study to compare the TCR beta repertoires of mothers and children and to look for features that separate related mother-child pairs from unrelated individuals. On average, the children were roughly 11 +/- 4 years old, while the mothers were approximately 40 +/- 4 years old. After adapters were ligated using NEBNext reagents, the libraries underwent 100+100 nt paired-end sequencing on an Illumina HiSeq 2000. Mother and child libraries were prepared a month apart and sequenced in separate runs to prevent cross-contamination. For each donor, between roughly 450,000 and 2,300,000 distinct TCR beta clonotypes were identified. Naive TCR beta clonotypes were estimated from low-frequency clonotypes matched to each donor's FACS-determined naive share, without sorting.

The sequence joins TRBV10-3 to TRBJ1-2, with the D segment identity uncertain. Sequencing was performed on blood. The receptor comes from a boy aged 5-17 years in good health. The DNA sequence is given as TGTGCCATCAGTGAAGGCGGCAGCCAAGGAGGCTACACCTTC. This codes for CAISEGGSQGGYTF.